This entry describes one T cell receptor beta chain. Some clones are missing from TCRdb's copy, which holds only in-frame ones; the method was immunoSEQ multiplex PCR. The top ten clones hold 1% to 1.5% of a sample with around 36,000 clones, roughly nine tenths of them seen once. The sample is drawn from a study of T cell changes during pregnancy in multiple sclerosis. This CDR3 has 13 residues. Looked up from germline, CDR1 is MDHEN and CDR2 is SYDVKM. V was clipped by 4 bases and J by 8 bases, with 14 bases between them. This TCR was recovered from a female donor with multiple sclerosis, enrolled in a pregnancy study. The sequenced sample was peripheral blood, obtained before pregnancy. The chain couples TRBV28 to TRBJ1-2; D gene unclear. The CDR3 DNA reads as TGTGCCAGCAGTTCCACTACTTCGTGGGGCTACACCTTC. Translating it yields CASSSTTSWGYTF.